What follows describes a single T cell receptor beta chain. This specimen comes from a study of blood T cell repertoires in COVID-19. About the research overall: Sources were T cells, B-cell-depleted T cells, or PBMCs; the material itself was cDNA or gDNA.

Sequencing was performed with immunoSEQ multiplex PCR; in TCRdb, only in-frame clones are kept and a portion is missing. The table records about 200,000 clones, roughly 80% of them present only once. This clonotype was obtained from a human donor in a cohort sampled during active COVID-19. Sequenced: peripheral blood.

CDR3: CASSLGLADNEQFF. In DNA, the CDR3 is TGTGCCAGCAGCTTAGGGCTAGCAGACAATGAGCAGTTCTTC. This chain connects TRBV7-9 to TRBJ2-1, with D perhaps TRBD2 (5 bases). The V gene lost 1 base and the J gene lost 5 bases, with 9 bases spanning the gap. Germline CDR1 and CDR2: SEHNR and FQNEAQ (reference sequence). CDR3 size: 14 residues. Full variable domain (outside the CDR3, taken from reference TRBV7-9 and TRBJ2-1): DTGVSQNPRHKITKRGQNVTFRCDPISEHNRLYWYRQTLGQGPEFLTYFQNEAQLEKSRLLSDRFSAERPKGSFSTLEIQRTEQGDSAMYLCASSLGLADNEQFFGPGTRLTVL.